Included here is one T cell receptor beta chain sequence, with context. Its antigen remains unknown. Looked up from germline, CDR1 is LNHDA and CDR2 is SQIVND (reference sequence). CDR3 length: 14 amino acids. The junction had 8 bases not matched to a gene; V was cut back by 3 bases and J by 8 bases. This specimen belongs to a study of OX40 agonist ivuxolimab in advanced cancers. On the study more broadly: Patients received ivuxolimab, an agonistic anti-OX40 (CD134) antibody. Patients undergoing dose escalation presented with hepatocellular carcinoma, melanoma, renal cell or head and neck cancer.

Overall study results and limits: With doses of 0.1-3.0 mg/kg, partial responders showed among the lowest clonal expansion. CD4+ and CD8+ blood T cells expanded clonally by week 6 at 0.1 to 3.0 mg/kg.

Clones were sequenced by immunoSEQ multiplex PCR, and TCRdb holds only the in-frame ones, with some missing. The sample carries roughly 77,000 clones, roughly 90% recorded once. The receptor's source is an adult with an advanced solid tumor such as melanoma, head and neck, liver or kidney cancer. Here the sequenced sample was CD4+ or CD8+ T cells sorted from blood, taken in a trial of the OX40 agonist ivuxolimab. The V call is TRBV19, the J call TRBJ1-2, with TRBD1 matching 8 bases. The CDR3 reads CASSMGGQGFGYTF. Written as DNA, the CDR3 is TGTGCCAGTAGTATGGGTGGACAGGGCTTCGGCTACACCTTC.